Each of the 18 T cell receptor beta chains below was sequenced from the same sample in a study of cytomegalovirus exposure and HLA in healthy donors. The PCR made use of 60 Vbeta and 13 Jbeta primers. Sequencing used immunoSEQ multiplex PCR; TCRdb keeps in-frame clones, though not all of them. Found here are around 150,000 clones, about 80% of them singletons; the top ten hold 4.8%. The sequenced sample consisted of PBMCs. These receptors came from a man aged 25 to 40 in good health.

The chain couples TRBV5-1 to TRBJ2-7, with 9 positions matching TRBD2. CDR3 size: 13 residues. V trimming: 4 bases; J trimming: 3 bases; junction bases outside the gene matches: 2. Germline CDR1 is SGHRS and CDR2 is YFSETQ. The CDR3 is CASSPSGNYEQYF. For the CDR3, the DNA is TGCGCCAGCAGCCCTAGCGGGAACTACGAGCAGTACTTC.

This clone was counted a single time. The genes are TRBV7-6 and TRBJ2-5; weak D call: TRBD2 (6 bases). The CDR3 runs to 13 residues. CDR1 and CDR2 (germline): SGHVS, FNYEAQ. V was shortened by 5 bases and J by 4 bases, with 11 bases between the two germline ends. CDR3 sequence (DNA): TGTGCCAGCAGCGCCGGGACTTCAGAGACCCAGTACTTC. Translating gives CASSAGTSETQYF.

The chain employs TRBV28 and TRBJ2-5; perhaps TRBD2 as D (6 bases). The length of the CDR3 is 16 residues. CDR1 and CDR2 (germline): MDHEN, SYDVKM. Deletions cut 2 bases from V and 4 bases from J, with 17 bases between. CDR3 residues: CASSLGAPAGGETQYF. The CDR3 nucleotides are TGTGCCAGCAGTTTAGGAGCCCCGGCCGGGGGAGAGACCCAGTACTTC.

This clone is a singleton in its sample. This chain connects TRBV7-3 to TRBJ2-3; 9 bases are shared with TRBD2. Trimming removed 0 bases from V and 6 bases from J; junction bases left unmatched: 4. The CDR3 sequence is 15 residues long. In germline, CDR1 is SGHTA, CDR2 FQGTGA. The CDR3 spells CASSLTAGGHDTQYF. CDR3 coding DNA: TGTGCCAGCAGCTTAACGGCGGGAGGGCACGATACGCAGTATTTT. The variable domain in full, with the rest retrieved from reference TRBV7-3 and TRBJ2-3, is GAGVSQTPSNKVTEKGKYVELRCDPISGHTALYWYRQSLGQGPEFLIYFQGTGAADDSGLPNDRFFAVRPEGSVSTLKIQRTERGDSAVYLCASSLTAGGHDTQYFGPGTRLTVL.

The table lists this clone with a count of one. The junction and the germline gene differ at one end; a read error may be behind it. The rearrangement joins TRBV7-9 to TRBJ2-7; D is perhaps TRBD2 (6 bases). The CDR3 length is 13 residues. In germline, CDR1 is SEHNR, CDR2 FQNEAQ (reference sequence). This CDR3 reads CSSSFDGSGEQYF. The CDR3 nucleotides read TGTTCCAGCAGCTTCGACGGGAGTGGCGAGCAGTACTTC.

The chain couples TRBV7-2 to TRBJ2-5; weak D call: TRBD1 (6 bases). The germline V gene has CDR1 SGHTA and CDR2 FQGNSA. The ends were cut back, 3 bases at V and 1 base at J, with 12 bases in the middle. CDR3 length: 15 amino acids. The CDR3 coding sequence is TGTGCCAGCAGCTTTGCTGGACAGTTCCAAGAGACCCAGTACTTC. Its protein product is CASSFAGQFQETQYF.

The gene calls are TRBV10-2 and TRBJ2-4; no clear D. Trimming shortened V by 0 bases and J by 0 bases, and 6 bases separated the two germline ends. Germline V gives CDR1 WSHSY, CDR2 SAAADI. The CDR3 contains 15 residues. The CDR3 is CASSESLIAKNIQYF. DNA for the CDR3: TGCGCCAGCAGTGAGTCATTAATAGCCAAAAACATTCAGTACTTC.

The chain couples TRBV15 to TRBJ1-2; D gene unclear. The CDR3 has 14 residues. Per germline, CDR1 LNHNV and CDR2 YYDKDF (reference sequence). The V and J ends lost 3 bases and 2 bases respectively, with 10 bases between them. CDR3 residues: CATSRTQANYGYTF. In nucleotides, the CDR3 is TGTGCCACCAGCAGGACCCAGGCCAACTATGGCTACACCTTC.

This chain uses TRBV27 with TRBJ2-5; 8 bases are a match to TRBD2. This CDR3 spans 14 amino acids. Germline values: CDR1 MNHEY, CDR2 SMNVEV (reference sequence). V lost 6 bases, J lost 2 bases, and 5 bases stayed unmatched. CDR3 in amino acids: CASSSGGQQETQYF. The CDR3 DNA is TGTGCCAGCAGCTCGGGGGGGCAACAAGAGACCCAGTACTTC.

V gene TRBV15 combines with J gene TRBJ2-5; tentatively, D is TRBD2 (6 bases). Germline CDR1 and CDR2: LNHNV and YYDKDF (reference sequence). There are 17 residues in the CDR3. The germline V and J ends were trimmed by 3 bases and 2 bases, with 19 bases remaining between them. CDR3: CATSRWVGLNTQETQYF. CDR3 bases: TGTGCCACCAGCAGGTGGGTAGGACTAAACACTCAAGAGACCCAGTACTTC. Supplemented by reference TRBV15 and TRBJ2-5, the full variable domain reads DAMVIQNPRYQVTQFGKPVTLSCSQTLNHNVMYWYQQKSSQAPKLLFHYYDKDFNNEADTPDNFQSRRPNTSFCFLDIRSPGLGDTAMYLCATSRWVGLNTQETQYFGPGTRLLVL.

The chain combines TRBV5-1 with TRBJ1-2; a weak D match, TRBD1 (5 bases). Germline CDR1 SGHRS, CDR2 YFSETQ. Trimming stripped 4 bases from V and 0 bases from J, with 13 bases between. CDR3 length: 15 residues. Here the CDR3 reads CASSPQGTTNYGYTF. CDR3 bases: TGCGCCAGCAGCCCCCAAGGGACTACTAACTATGGCTACACCTTC.

This chain connects TRBV18 to TRBJ2-7; TRBD1 aligns across 9 bases. This CDR3 is built from 15 residues. The ends lost 1 base at V and 3 bases at J; junction bases unmatched: 4. CDR1 KGHSH and CDR2 LQKENI come from the germline V gene. The CDR3 nucleotides read TGTGCCAGCTCACCACGGTTGGGACAGGGCTACGAGCAGTACTTC. This sequence encodes CASSPRLGQGYEQYF.

The rearrangement uses TRBV5-6 and TRBJ1-1; no firm D call. The germline gives CDR1 SGHDT, CDR2 YYEEEE. The length of the CDR3 is 17 residues. Trimming removed 4 bases at V and 7 bases at J, with 26 bases between. This chain's CDR3 is CASSPDITRGRLDEAFF. The CDR3 DNA reads as TGTGCCAGCAGCCCCGATATAACGCGAGGGCGCCTAGATGAAGCTTTCTTT.

V and J are TRBV2 and TRBJ2-1; unclear D gene. Germline V gene lookup returns CDR1 SNHLY and CDR2 FYNNEI. V was cut by 6 bases and J by 6 bases, with 9 bases left in between. This CDR3 region has 12 residues. CDR3 residues: CASSLLFNEQFF. The CDR3 region has the DNA TGTGCCAGCAGCCTCCTCTTCAATGAGCAGTTCTTC.

J is TRBJ2-2 and V is TRBV18; D may be TRBD1 (6 bases). The CDR3 consists of 15 residues. The V gene's germline CDR1 is KGHSH and CDR2 LQKENI. Trimming left V 0 bases short and J 1 base short, with 6 bases between. The CDR3 sequence: CASSPPGQNTGELFF. CDR3 sequence (DNA): TGTGCCAGCTCACCACCGGGACAGAACACCGGGGAGCTGTTTTTT.

The chain is built from TRBV27 and TRBJ2-7; TRBD2 matches at 9 bases. Germline CDR1 reads MNHEY; CDR2 reads SMNVEV (reference sequence). This CDR3 region has 15 residues. V lost 3 bases, J lost 2 bases, and 5 bases stayed unmatched. The CDR3 loop is CASSFPSGTAYEQYF. In DNA form, the CDR3 reads TGTGCCAGCAGTTTTCCTAGCGGGACCGCCTACGAGCAGTACTTC.

The chain recombines TRBV9 with TRBJ2-2, with unresolved D. This CDR3 has 13 residues. Germline V gene data show CDR1 as SGDLS and CDR2 as YYNGEE. The V gene lost 6 bases and the J gene lost 8 bases, with 14 bases spanning the gap. CDR3 protein: CASTAFHSGELFF. The CDR3 DNA is TGTGCCAGCACCGCATTTCACTCTGGGGAGCTGTTTTTT.

This clone occurred a few times. The chain recombines TRBV6-6 with TRBJ2-5; D gene uncertain. Germline V gives CDR1 MNHNY, CDR2 SVGAGI (reference sequence). The V end lost 5 bases, the J end lost 5 bases, and 18 bases lay between the germline ends. This CDR3 has 15 residues. The CDR3 nucleotides read TGTGCCAGCAGTGTTGGGCAGATGGGTTCGGAGACCCAGTACTTC. Its protein product is CASSVGQMGSETQYF.